This T cell receptor beta chain was profiled in a study of T cells in Graves' hyperthyroidism and ophthalmopathy. Researchers amplified the TCR beta CDR3 regions from RNA transcripts. HTBI primers were the set used in a first-round RT-PCR of the TCR CDR3. TCRdb processed the multiplex PCR reads anew with MiXCR; each CDR3 protein has one entry. Of about 840,000 distinct CDR3 sequences detected, roughly 40% appear once; the ten largest clones hold 8.9%. For Graves' hyperthyroidism to be stable, ophthalmopathy could not progress within 18 months. Patients were aged 18 to 65, had disease duration under 2 months, and had newly diagnosed hyperthyroidism. The material sequenced was blood. The TCR sequence derives from a man aged 18 to 35 with Graves' hyperthyroidism.

CDR3 loop: CSARGRAETQYF. The CDR3 DNA reads as TGCAGTGCTAGGGGGCGGGCGGAGACCCAGTACTTC. The V and J genes are TRBV20-1 and TRBJ2-5; D could derive from TRBD1 or TRBD2 (5 bases each). The length of the CDR3 is 12 residues. The germline V gene has CDR1 DFQATT and CDR2 SNEGSKA (reference sequence). Trimming cost V 3 bases and J 5 bases, with 10 bases left between them.